This entry is about one T cell receptor beta chain. The antigen remains unidentified. The sample originates from a study of OX40 agonist ivuxolimab in advanced cancers. Study-level background: Dose-escalation patients had hepatocellular carcinoma, melanoma, renal cell or head and neck cancer. Partial responses were achieved by three patients, one with hepatocellular carcinoma and two with cutaneous melanoma.

Points from the study as a whole: The work left the antigen specificity of expanded peripheral T cells undetermined.

Germline V CDR1 and CDR2: MNHEY, SMNVEV (reference sequence). The CDR3 extends over 13 amino acids. Trimming removed 7 bases from V and 1 base from J, with 10 bases in between. Assay: immunoSEQ multiplex PCR; the TCRdb copy retains only in-frame clones and omits some. The sample lists about 60,000 clones; around nine tenths were seen once. J is TRBJ1-2 and V is TRBV27, with a weak D call TRBD1 (5 bases). This clonotype originated in an adult with an advanced solid tumor such as melanoma, head and neck, liver or kidney cancer. The specimen comprised CD4+ or CD8+ T cells sorted from blood, sampled in a trial of the OX40 agonist ivuxolimab. The CDR3 here is CASKGDYNYGYTF. CDR3 coding DNA: TGTGCCAGCAAAGGGGACTATAACTATGGCTACACCTTC.